A selection of T cell receptor beta chains follows, all from one sample in a study of T cells in Graves' hyperthyroidism and ophthalmopathy. TCRdb re-derived calls from the multiplex PCR reads in MiXCR, one entry per CDR3 protein. Of 350,000 to 450,000 distinct CDR3 sequences in the sample, 11% to 15% are singletons; the top ten hold under 30%. What was sequenced was blood. Receptor source: a man aged 45-60 years with Graves' ophthalmopathy. The CDR3 runs from the conserved cysteine through the conserved F or W. Each record gives: J gene, D gene, clone size, CDR3 length, V gene, CDR3 protein, CDR3 DNA. A D gene is named only where the DNA matches it firmly. Size is omitted from some rows. Given values are once, few, many or a class for expanded clones.

TRBJ1-1 . . 13 TRBV10-3 CAISTTENTEAFF TGTGCCATCAGTACGACAGAGAACACTGAAGCTTTCTTT
TRBJ1-1 . once 15 TRBV6-1 CASDSASSRYTEAFF TGTGCCAGCGACAGCGCGTCAAGCCGGTACACTGAAGCTTTCTTT
TRBJ2-7 . many 12 TRBV6-1 CASSRTPYEQYF TGTGCCAGCAGTAGGACCCCCTACGAGCAGTACTTC
TRBJ1-5 . many 16 TRBV2 CASSEGRGGRNQPQHF TGTGCCAGCAGTGAGGGAAGGGGAGGTCGCAATCAGCCCCAGCATTTT
TRBJ2-7 . many 15 TRBV6-1 CASSERPDWSYEQYF TGTGCCAGCAGTGAACGTCCGGACTGGTCCTACGAGCAGTACTTC
TRBJ1-5 . . 15 TRBV6-1 CASGPRSIGNQPQHF TGTGCCAGCGGCCCGAGGTCTATTGGCAATCAGCCCCAGCATTTT
TRBJ2-3 . . 14 TRBV4-2 CASSQGSLADTQYF TGTGCCAGCAGCCAGGGGAGCCTCGCGGATACGCAGTATTTT
TRBJ1-2 . many 12 TRBV12-3/TRBV12-4 CASSFTGNGYTF TGTGCCAGCAGTTTTACGGGGAATGGCTACACCTTC
TRBJ2-2 TRBD1 . 16 TRBV5-1 CAGSLGDRAHNGELFF TGCGCCGGCAGCTTGGGGGACAGGGCTCATAACGGGGAGCTGTTTTTT
TRBJ2-2 . many 14 TRBV2 CASRYGSGTGELFF TGTGCCAGTCGTTATGGTTCTGGCACCGGGGAGCTGTTTTTT
TRBJ2-2 TRBD1 . 16 TRBV18 CASSPRQGASTGELFF TGTGCCAGCTCACCAAGACAGGGGGCAAGCACCGGGGAGCTGTTTTTT
TRBJ2-1 TRBD2 many 18 TRBV7-2 CASSLGGTSGRPYNEQFF TGTGCCAGCAGCTTAGGGGGGACTAGCGGGAGGCCTTACAATGAGCAGTTCTTC
TRBJ2-1 TRBD1 many 16 TRBV28 CASNTGQGHRYNEQFF TGTGCCAGCAACACCGGACAGGGGCATCGCTACAATGAGCAGTTCTTC
TRBJ2-1 TRBD2 . 18 TRBV5-4 CASTGAGAAGGTYNEQFF TGTGCCAGCACTGGGGCAGGGGCAGCGGGAGGTACCTACAATGAGCAGTTCTTC
TRBJ2-1 . many 14 TRBV20-1 CSARSLHSHNEQFF TGCAGTGCTAGAAGTCTCCACAGTCACAATGAGCAGTTCTTC
TRBJ1-5 . few 13 TRBV19 CASSQQGGRPQHF TGTGCCAGTAGTCAGCAGGGAGGGCGGCCCCAGCATTTT
TRBJ1-3 . many 13 TRBV29-1 CSAYQTSGNTIYF TGCAGCGCCTATCAGACCTCTGGAAACACCATATATTTT
TRBJ2-5 TRBD2 many 15 TRBV12-5 CASGLVAAGGETQYF TGTGCTAGTGGTTTGGTAGCGGCGGGGGGAGAGACCCAGTACTTC
TRBJ1-3 . many 17 TRBV7-8 CASSPRPGHRSGNTIYF TGTGCCAGCAGCCCAAGGCCGGGACACCGCTCTGGAAACACCATATATTTT
TRBJ2-5 TRBD2 few 16 TRBV2 CASSGAGRVIQEAQYF TGTGCCAGCAGTGGAGCTGGGAGGGTAATCCAAGAGGCCCAGTACTTC
TRBJ2-2 . many 15 TRBV6-5 CASSYEGRNTGELFF TGTGCCAGCAGTTACGAGGGTAGGAACACCGGGGAGCTGTTTTTT
TRBJ2-1 TRBD2 . 16 TRBV28 CASRTGLAGGRVEQFF TGTGCCAGCAGAACGGGACTAGCGGGAGGCCGAGTTGAGCAGTTCTTC
TRBJ2-5 . many 12 TRBV7-2 CASSLGRGMSYF TGTGCCAGCAGCTTGGGAAGGGGGATGAGTTACTTC
TRBJ1-6 TRBD1 many 14 TRBV2 CASARDRGGSPLHF TGTGCCAGCGCCCGGGACAGGGGTGGATCACCCCTCCACTTT
TRBJ2-7 TRBD2 many 13 TRBV30 CAWSLSGGNEQYF TGTGCCTGGAGTTTATCGGGAGGGAACGAGCAGTACTTC
TRBJ2-3 TRBD2 few 16 TRBV5-1 CASSLTGLAGPDTQYF TGCGCCAGCAGCTTGACCGGACTAGCGGGACCAGATACGCAGTATTTT
TRBJ1-5 . many 14 TRBV3-1 CASSQKGYGQPQHF TGTGCCAGCAGCCAAAAGGGGTACGGTCAGCCCCAGCATTTT
TRBJ2-7 . many 15 TRBV7-8 CASSQPLGPSGEQYF TGTGCCAGCAGCCAACCTCTGGGCCCATCGGGAGAGCAGTACTTC
TRBJ1-5 . . 15 TRBV19 CASSIDIGGPQPQHF TGTGCCAGTAGTATAGATATCGGGGGGCCTCAGCCCCAGCATTTT
TRBJ1-2 TRBD1 many 15 TRBV6-1 CASRASPDRGYGYTF TGTGCCAGCAGAGCCAGCCCGGACAGGGGCTATGGCTACACCTTC
TRBJ2-2 TRBD2 many 17 TRBV7-3 CASSPGLAGGNTGELFF TGTGCCAGCAGCCCGGGACTAGCGGGAGGGAACACCGGGGAGCTGTTTTTT
TRBJ2-5 TRBD2 many 12 TRBV2 CASKAGLETQYF TGTGCCAGCAAAGCGGGACTAGAGACCCAGTACTTC
TRBJ1-6 . . 14 TRBV9 CASSVGWEGSPLHF TGTGCCAGCAGCGTAGGATGGGAAGGTTCACCCCTCCACTTT
TRBJ2-5 . many 15 TRBV30 CAWSVLGMGAETQYF TGTGCCTGGAGTGTATTGGGGATGGGGGCAGAGACCCAGTACTTC
TRBJ2-1 . few 11 TRBV6-1 CASSDLNEQFF TGTGCCAGCAGTGACCTGAATGAGCAGTTCTTC
TRBJ2-7 . many 14 TRBV6-1 CASRAHGQGWGQYF TGTGCCAGCAGGGCCCATGGCCAGGGGTGGGGGCAGTACTTC
TRBJ2-3 . many 19 TRBV11-2 CASSSGVRPSGWGTDTQYF TGTGCCAGCAGCTCCGGTGTCAGGCCTTCTGGTTGGGGCACAGATACGCAGTATTTT
TRBJ2-3 . few 13 TRBV7-3 CASGEPSTDTQYF TGTGCCAGTGGGGAACCGAGCACAGATACGCAGTATTTT
TRBJ2-5 TRBD2 . 17 TRBV20-1 CSAPGTSGRASQETQYF TGCAGTGCTCCTGGGACTAGCGGGAGGGCCTCCCAAGAGACCCAGTACTTC
TRBJ2-1 TRBD2 . 14 TRBV19 CASSGLAEGGEQFF TGTGCCAGTAGCGGACTAGCCGAGGGGGGTGAGCAGTTCTTC
TRBJ2-5 TRBD2 . 14 TRBV12-5 CASGITSGPETQYF TGTGCTAGTGGCATCACTAGCGGACCAGAGACCCAGTACTTC
TRBJ2-7 TRBD2 many 15 TRBV27 CASSSPGRASYEQYF TGTGCCAGCAGTTCACCGGGGAGGGCGAGCTACGAGCAGTACTTC